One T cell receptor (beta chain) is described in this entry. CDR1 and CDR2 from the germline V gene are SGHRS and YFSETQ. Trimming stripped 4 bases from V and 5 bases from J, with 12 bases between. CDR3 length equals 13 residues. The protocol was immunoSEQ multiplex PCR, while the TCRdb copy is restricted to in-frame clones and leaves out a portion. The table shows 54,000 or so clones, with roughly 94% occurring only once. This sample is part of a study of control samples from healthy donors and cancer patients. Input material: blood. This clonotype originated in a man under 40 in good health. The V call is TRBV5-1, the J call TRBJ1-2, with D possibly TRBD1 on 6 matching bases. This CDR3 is CASSASQGYGYTF. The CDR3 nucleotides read TGCGCCAGCAGCGCCTCACAGGGATATGGCTACACCTTC.